The 21 T cell receptor beta chains presented below share a single source sample, sequenced in a study of CD8+CD57+ T cells in acquired aplastic anemia. Profiling of TCR beta VDJ combinations and CDR3 sequences used genomic DNA as template. TCRdb reanalysed the reads using MiXCR and keeps one entry per CDR3 protein. The table shows about 160,000 distinct CDR3 sequences, with approximately 40% occurring only once. Sequences were obtained from sorted CD4+, CD8+, or CD8+CD57+ T cells (not recorded which) from PBMCs. Receptor source: a human donor in good health.

This clonotype was seen repeatedly, ten times or more. This sequence joins TRBV2 and TRBJ1-2; 11 bases are shared with TRBD1. CDR3 size: 15 residues. CDR1 and CDR2 from the germline V gene are SNHLY and FYNNEI. V gave up 5 bases and J gave up 4 bases; unmatched junction bases: 6. In DNA form, the CDR3 reads TGTGCCAGCAGTCCCCGGACAGGGGGCACCTATGGCTACACCTTC. This gives the protein CASSPRTGGTYGYTF. Looking up the rest from reference TRBV2 and TRBJ1-2 gives the full variable domain: EPEVTQTPSHQVTQMGQEVILRCVPISNHLYFYWYRQILGQKVEFLVSFYNNEISEKSEIFDDQFSVERPDGSNFTLKIRSTKLEDSAMYFCASSPRTGGTYGYTFGSGTRLTVV.

The chain couples TRBV4-3 to TRBJ1-5; D may be TRBD1 (5 bases). In germline, CDR1 is LGHNA, CDR2 YSLEER. The V and J ends lost 1 base and 6 bases respectively, with 13 bases between them. There are 15 residues in the CDR3. CDR3 residues: CASSQVRGAVQPQHF. CDR3 coding DNA: TGCGCCAGCAGCCAAGTACGAGGGGCGGTTCAGCCCCAGCATTTT.

This chain connects TRBV5-4 to TRBJ1-3, with D perhaps TRBD1 (5 bases). Germline loops: CDR1 SGHNT, CDR2 YYREEE (reference sequence). The V end was cut by 0 bases, the J end by 0 bases, with 7 bases between. The CDR3 sequence is 15 residues long. DNA for the CDR3: TGTGCCAGCAGCTTGGAAGGACACTCTGGAAACACCATATATTTT. It encodes CASSLEGHSGNTIYF.

This clonotype was seen at least ten times. The chain carries TRBV11-1 and TRBJ2-1, with 8 positions matching TRBD1. Looked up from germline, CDR1 is SGHAT and CDR2 is FQDESV (reference sequence). CDR3 length: 16 amino acids. The junction had 4 bases not matched to a gene; V was cut back by 1 base and J by 2 bases. CDR3 DNA sequence: TGTGCCAGCAGCTTAGTGGGACAGGTAACCTACAATGAGCAGTTCTTC. Amino acid sequence: CASSLVGQVTYNEQFF.

The V call is TRBV19, the J call TRBJ1-6; no firm D call. The CDR3 has 15 residues. The ends were cut back, 0 bases at V and 7 bases at J, with 10 bases in the middle. CDR1 is LNHDA, CDR2 SQIVND, per germline (reference sequence). The CDR3 coding sequence is TGTGCCAGTAGTATAGATCGCCAGTTGAATTCACCCCTCCACTTT. Its protein is CASSIDRQLNSPLHF.

Only one count was recorded for this clonotype. This chain links TRBV25-1 with TRBJ1-4; TRBD1 is a possible D gene (5 bases). The V end was cut by 5 bases, the J end by 0 bases, with 7 bases between. The CDR3 runs 14 residues. Germline V gene data show CDR1 as MGHDK and CDR2 as SYGVNS. CDR3 bases: TGTGCCAGCAGTAAGACAGCAACTAATGAAAAACTGTTTTTT. Translated, it gives CASSKTATNEKLFF.

This clonotype appeared a single time. Germline and junction disagree at one end, which may indicate a read error. The chain combines TRBV7-9 with TRBJ1-2; 9 nucleotides align to TRBD1. CDR1 and CDR2 from the germline V gene are SEHNR and FQNEAQ (reference sequence). The CDR3 runs 15 residues. CDR3 nucleotide sequence: TGTGCCAGCAGCCAGTCGACAGGGGGTGACTATGACTACACCTTC. It encodes CASSQSTGGDYDYTF. The variable domain in full, completed from reference TRBV7-9 and TRBJ1-2, reads DTGVSQNPRHKITKRGQNVTFRCDPISEHNRLYWYRQTLGQGPEFLTYFQNEAQLEKSRLLSDRFSAERPKGSFSTLEIQRTEQGDSAMYLCASSQSTGGDYDYTFGSGTRLTVV.

At least ten counts were recorded for this clonotype. The chain is built from TRBV5-1 and TRBJ1-1; D gene uncertain. Germline V lookup: CDR1 SGHRS, CDR2 YFSETQ. CDR3 length: 14 residues. Between the trimmed V and J ends, which lost 1 base and 4 bases, there was a span of 11 bases. For the CDR3, the DNA is TGCGCCAGCAGCTTGACGGGGAGGGCCACTGAAGCTTTCTTT. Protein: CASSLTGRATEAFF.

The rearrangement uses TRBV10-3 and TRBJ2-7, with 13 bases that match TRBD2. With the DNA end fitting TRBJ2-1 better, the J assignment may be wrong. Per the germline V gene, CDR1 is ENHRY and CDR2 is SYGVKD. The CDR3 extends over 15 amino acids. CDR3 loop: CAIRTSGGAENEQFF. Here the CDR3 DNA reads TGTGCCATCAGAACTAGCGGGGGGGCCGAAAATGAGCAGTTCTTC.

This clonotype was seen a few times. This chain joins TRBV7-2 and TRBJ2-7; weak D call: TRBD2 (5 bases). Trimming removed 5 bases at V and 1 base at J, with 15 bases between. The length of the CDR3 is 15 residues. Germline CDR1 is SGHTA and CDR2 is FQGNSA. CDR3 sequence: CASSRAGAESYEQYF. CDR3 sequence (DNA): TGTGCCAGCAGCAGGGCGGGTGCGGAATCCTACGAGCAGTACTTC.

Details on this clonotype: The junction differs from germline at one of its ends, possibly a read error. The chain's CDR3 is CASSTLDTDTEAFF. CDR3 coding DNA: TGTGCCAGTAGTACTTTGGACACTGACACTGAGGCTTTCTTT. V is TRBV19 and J is TRBJ1-1; TRBD1 is a possible D gene (5 bases). CDR3 length equals 14 residues. CDR1 and CDR2 (germline): LNHDA, SQIVND (reference sequence).

A word on this clonotype: A read error may produce the germline difference seen at one junction end. The chain links TRBV12-3 or TRBV12-4 to TRBJ2-5, with TRBD2 identical over 7 bases. The CDR3 length is 14 residues. This chain's CDR3 is CASSFSGPKETRYF. The CDR3 nucleotides read TGTGCCAGCAGTTTTAGCGGGCCGAAAGAGACCCGGTACTTC.

This clonotype was detected many times. The chain couples TRBV2 to TRBJ1-2; no definite D call. Trimming took off 4 bases at V and 4 bases at J, with 7 bases between the two ends. This CDR3 spans 12 amino acids. CDR1 is SNHLY, CDR2 FYNNEI, per germline. The DNA of the CDR3 is TGTGCCAGCAGTGCGGGTACCTATGGCTACACCTTC. Translated, it gives CASSAGTYGYTF.

This clonotype showed up just a few times. This chain uses TRBV20-1 with TRBJ2-7, with a possible D match to TRBD1 (6 bases). Germline CDR1 reads DFQATT; CDR2 reads SNEGSKA (reference sequence). V dropped 2 bases and J dropped 4 bases, with 15 bases sitting between them. The CDR3 loop spans 14 amino acids. The DNA of the CDR3 is TGCAGTGCTAGATCGGTACAGGGTGGTTACGAGCAGTACTTC. It yields the protein CSARSVQGGYEQYF.

The V gene is TRBV28, the J gene TRBJ1-5; 7 nucleotides agree with TRBD1. CDR1 is MDHEN and CDR2 is SYDVKM in the germline V gene. The V and J ends lost 8 bases and 3 bases, in that order; junction bases with no gene match: 7. The CDR3 extends over 14 amino acids. This CDR3 reads CASDQGGNNQPQHF. The CDR3 nucleotides read TGTGCCAGCGACCAGGGGGGCAACAATCAGCCCCAGCATTTT.

This clonotype was seen at least ten times. The CDR3 region has the DNA TGTGCCAGCAAGCGGGGCAGATATTCACCCCTCCACTTT. Encoded protein: CASKRGRYSPLHF. V is TRBV12-3 or TRBV12-4 and J is TRBJ1-6; possibly TRBD1 for D (5 bases). The CDR3 is 13 amino acids. Trimming shortened V by 7 bases and J by 8 bases, and 12 bases separated the two germline ends.

The sample holds one count of this clonotype. This sequence joins TRBV10-3 and TRBJ2-7; 7 bases align to TRBD1. The V gene's germline CDR1 is ENHRY and CDR2 SYGVKD. The V gene end was trimmed by 0 bases and the J gene end by 6 bases; junction bases not matched to a gene: 20. This CDR3 is built from 19 residues. The CDR3 sequence: CAISESYPRNQRGPGEQYF. CDR3 coding DNA: TGTGCCATCAGTGAGTCTTATCCCCGGAATCAGAGGGGGCCAGGCGAGCAGTACTTC.

The table lists this clonotype with many counts. The rearrangement links TRBV10-3 to TRBJ1-3; TRBD1 is a possible D gene (5 bases). The CDR3 runs 14 residues. Germline CDR1 and CDR2: ENHRY and SYGVKD. V lost 0 bases to trimming and J lost 2 bases, with 5 bases between them. CDR3 DNA: TGTGCCATCAGTGAGTCGGGGGCTGGAAACACCATATATTTT. Its translation is CAISESGAGNTIYF.

This rearrangement joins TRBV9 to TRBJ2-7; the D gene is possibly TRBD1 (5 bases). This CDR3 is 15 amino acids long. Germline V gene data show CDR1 as SGDLS and CDR2 as YYNGEE. The V and J ends lost 4 bases and 1 base respectively, with 15 bases between them. In DNA, the CDR3 is TGTGCCAGCAGCCTGGAAGGGGCCGTATCCTACGAGCAGTACTTC. It translates to CASSLEGAVSYEQYF.

CDR3 in amino acids: CAISRQGSYNEQFF. DNA of the CDR3: TGTGCCATCAGCCGGCAGGGTTCCTACAATGAGCAGTTCTTC. This chain joins TRBV10-3 and TRBJ2-1; tentative D call: TRBD1 (5 bases). The V gene's germline CDR1 is ENHRY and CDR2 SYGVKD. V gave up 6 bases and J gave up 1 base, with 10 bases separating them. The length of the CDR3 is 14 residues.

There are a few counts of this clonotype. This chain's CDR3 is CASSLRSSGSTDTQYF. For the CDR3, the DNA is TGTGCCAGCAGCTTGAGGTCTAGCGGGAGCACAGATACGCAGTATTTT. The V and J genes are TRBV5-4 and TRBJ2-3; TRBD2 aligns across 8 bases. Germline V gene data show CDR1 as SGHNT and CDR2 as YYREEE (reference sequence). With 1 base clipped from V and 0 bases from J, the junction kept 4 bases outside the gene matches. CDR3 length: 16 amino acids.